A single sample gave rise to the 18 T cell receptor beta chains below, sequenced in a study of neoadjuvant anti-PD-1 for oral cavity cancer. Measured with immunoSEQ multiplex PCR; TCRdb has only the in-frame clones, and not every one. The sample includes approximately 10,000 clones, around 62% seen only once; the top ten take approximately 8%. Time point of the sample: after neoadjuvant nivolumab, at surgical resection. The source material was tumor tissue, sampled after nivolumab (anti-PD-1) treatment. Receptor source: a person aged 35-79 years with oral cavity squamous cell carcinoma.

V is TRBV7-3 and J is TRBJ2-2; D might be TRBD1 (7 bases). Germline CDR1 reads SGHTA; CDR2 reads FQGTGA. CDR3 length: 16 residues. V shed 4 bases and J shed 5 bases, with 17 bases lying between them. The CDR3 DNA sequence: TGTGCCAGCAGCTCACGAGGAGGGGGCAGGACCGGGGAGCTGTTTTTT. This gives the protein CASSSRGGGRTGELFF.

The chain is built from TRBV6-6 and TRBJ1-2, with TRBD1 matching over 7 bases. Germline CDR1 MNHNY, CDR2 SVGAGI (reference sequence). V lost 6 bases to trimming and J lost 8 bases; unmatched junction nucleotides: 6. The CDR3 contains 12 residues. The CDR3 loop is CASSQTGMGYTF. CDR3 coding DNA: TGTGCCAGCAGCCAGACAGGGATGGGCTACACCTTC.

The rearrangement joins TRBV19 to TRBJ2-5; 10 bases align to TRBD1. CDR1 and CDR2 (germline): LNHDA, SQIVND (reference sequence). J lost 2 bases, V lost 4 bases, and 10 bases had no gene match. The CDR3 length is 17 residues. CDR3 residues: CASSRGQGQAGQETQYF. The CDR3 region has the DNA TGTGCCAGTAGTAGGGGACAGGGGCAAGCCGGGCAAGAGACCCAGTACTTC.

V and J are TRBV6-5 and TRBJ2-7; D is unresolved. There are 15 residues in the CDR3. The ends were cut back, 6 bases at V and 0 bases at J, with 15 bases in the middle. From germline, CDR1 is MNHEY and CDR2 SVGAGI. The CDR3 here is CASSRQEPSSYEQYF. The CDR3 nucleotides read TGTGCCAGCAGCAGGCAGGAGCCGAGCTCCTACGAGCAGTACTTC.

The J gene is TRBJ1-3, the V gene TRBV28; 8 bases are a match to TRBD1. This CDR3 contains 16 residues. Germline-derived CDR1 and CDR2 are MDHEN and SYDVKM. The junction had 8 bases not matched to a gene; V was cut back by 5 bases and J by 2 bases. The CDR3 DNA reads as TGTGCCAGCAGTCTACCCGGGACAGGCACTGGAAACACCATATATTTT. Residues: CASSLPGTGTGNTIYF.

In its sample, this clone was seen a few times. This chain connects TRBV27 to TRBJ2-6; possibly TRBD1 or TRBD2 for D (5 bases each). Germline CDR1 MNHEY, CDR2 SMNVEV (reference sequence). This CDR3 comprises 17 residues. V was clipped by 6 bases and J by 1 base, with 16 bases between them. The CDR3 region has the DNA TGTGCCAGCAGGAGAGGGACCTATGAATCTGGGGCCAACGTCCTGACTTTC. It encodes CASRRGTYESGANVLTF.

V usage is TRBV5-1 and J usage is TRBJ1-2; 7 nucleotides match TRBD1. Trimming took 3 bases from V and 1 from J; bases not matched to a gene: 12. The CDR3 is made up of 17 amino acids. The germline CDR1 and CDR2 sequences are SGHRS and YFSETQ. DNA of the CDR3: TGCGCCAGCAGCTGGAACCCGGGACAGCTTGATAACTATGGCTACACCTTC. Translating it yields CASSWNPGQLDNYGYTF. The whole variable domain, filled in from reference TRBV5-1 and TRBJ1-2, reads KAGVTQTPRYLIKTRGQQVTLSCSPISGHRSVSWYQQTPGQGLQFLFEYFSETQRNKGNFPGRFSGRQFSNSRSEMNVSTLELGDSALYLCASSWNPGQLDNYGYTFGSGTRLTVV.

The rearrangement joins TRBV9 to TRBJ1-6; 11 nucleotides match TRBD1. Germline V gene data show CDR1 as SGDLS and CDR2 as YYNGEE. V trimming: 4 bases; J trimming: 8 bases; junction bases outside the gene matches: 8. CDR3 length equals 16 residues. Here the CDR3 reads CASSPRDRGSDSPLHF. The CDR3 nucleotides read TGTGCCAGCAGCCCCCGGGACAGGGGGTCGGATTCACCCCTCCACTTT.

The chain couples TRBV19 to TRBJ2-4; 7 nucleotides match TRBD1. Per the germline V gene, CDR1 is LNHDA and CDR2 is SQIVND (reference sequence). V was clipped by 9 bases and J by 6 bases; unmatched bases: 11. The CDR3 length is 14 residues. CDR3: CASCSPGGANIQYF. The CDR3 DNA is TGTGCCAGCTGTTCTCCAGGGGGTGCAAACATTCAGTACTTC. The complete variable domain, with remaining parts taken from reference TRBV19 and TRBJ2-4, reads DGGITQSPKYLFRKEGQNVTLSCEQNLNHDAMYWYRQDPGQGLRLIYYSQIVNDFQKGDIAEGYSVSREKKESFPLTVTSAQKNPTAFYLCASCSPGGANIQYFGAGTRLSVL.

Only one count was recorded for this clone. The chain employs TRBV19 and TRBJ1-1; 7 bases line up with TRBD1. J lost 5 bases, V lost 5 bases, and 8 bases had no gene match. The CDR3 has 14 residues. Looked up from germline, CDR1 is LNHDA and CDR2 is SQIVND (reference sequence). CDR3 coding DNA: TGTGCCAGTAGTCGTATACAGGGGCGGACTGAAGCTTTCTTT. Its translation: CASSRIQGRTEAFF.

The chain couples TRBV28 to TRBJ1-1; D perhaps matches TRBD1 (5 bases). CDR1 MDHEN and CDR2 SYDVKM come from the germline V gene. This CDR3 has 12 amino acids. Trimming took off 5 bases at V and 8 bases at J, with 12 bases between the two ends. CDR3 amino acids: CASSQDTAEAFF. DNA for the CDR3: TGTGCCAGCAGTCAGGACACGGCGGAAGCTTTCTTT.

The chain uses TRBV20-1 and TRBJ2-5; D is perhaps TRBD1 (5 bases). V dropped 7 bases and J dropped 0 bases, with 6 bases sitting between them. Germline assignment: CDR1 DFQATT and CDR2 SNEGSKA (reference sequence). CDR3 length equals 11 residues. Here the CDR3 reads CSGQHQETQYF. The DNA for the CDR3 is TGCAGTGGACAGCACCAAGAGACCCAGTACTTC.

This clone was counted only a few times. The V gene is TRBV27, the J gene TRBJ1-1; 8 bases match TRBD1. The germline V gene encodes CDR1 MNHEY and CDR2 SMNVEV (reference sequence). V gave up 2 bases and J gave up 1 base; unmatched junction bases: 3. The CDR3 contains 15 residues. The chain's CDR3 is CASSLRTGQNTEAFF. The CDR3 nucleotides read TGTGCCAGCAGTTTAAGGACAGGGCAGAACACTGAAGCTTTCTTT.

V is TRBV10-1 and J is TRBJ2-5; possible D gene TRBD2, 7 bases. CDR3 length: 14 amino acids. Germline V gene lookup returns CDR1 WNHNN and CDR2 SYGVQD (reference sequence). V was trimmed by 4 bases and J by 7 bases, leaving 16 bases between them. CDR3 region: CASSALRGAGTQYF. The CDR3 DNA follows: TGCGCCAGCAGTGCCCTCCGGGGGGCTGGGACCCAGTACTTC.

CDR3 loop: CASSPKGGPGANVLTF. CDR3 bases: TGTGCCAGTAGCCCAAAAGGGGGCCCTGGGGCCAACGTCCTGACTTTC. The rearrangement joins TRBV19 to TRBJ2-6; 7 positions match TRBD1. The germline V gene has CDR1 LNHDA and CDR2 SQIVND (reference sequence). V trimming: 6 bases; J trimming: 2 bases; junction bases outside the gene matches: 7. This CDR3 contains 16 residues. Supplemented by reference TRBV19 and TRBJ2-6, the full variable domain reads DGGITQSPKYLFRKEGQNVTLSCEQNLNHDAMYWYRQDPGQGLRLIYYSQIVNDFQKGDIAEGYSVSREKKESFPLTVTSAQKNPTAFYLCASSPKGGPGANVLTFGAGSRLTVL.

This clone was observed once. J is TRBJ2-1 and V is TRBV6-5, with TRBD1 matching over 9 bases. Germline CDR1 and CDR2: MNHEY and SVGAGI. V gave up 5 bases and J gave up 7 bases; unmatched junction bases: 9. This CDR3 has 15 amino acids. CDR3 coding DNA: TGTGCCAGCAGTCCTATCCAGACAGGGGGAAATGAGCAGTTCTTC. Translating it yields CASSPIQTGGNEQFF.

The chain employs TRBV28 and TRBJ2-2; D possibly corresponds to TRBD2 (6 bases). Germline lookup yields CDR1 MDHEN and CDR2 SYDVKM. CDR3 length: 14 residues. V lost 10 bases and J lost 2, with 14 bases in between. The CDR3 nucleotides are TGTGCCATCCTTAGCGGATTTAACACCGGGGAGCTGTTTTTT. Its protein is CAILSGFNTGELFF. The full variable domain, with the rest looked up from reference TRBV28 and TRBJ2-2, is DVKVTQSSRYLVKRTGEKVFLECVQDMDHENMFWYRQDPGLGLRLIYFSYDVKMKEKGDIPEGYSVSREKKERFSLILESASTNQTSMYLCAILSGFNTGELFFGEGSRLTVL.

Details on this clone: An end of the junction does not agree with germline; a read error may underlie this. The gene calls are TRBV28 and TRBJ2-2, with 9 bases aligning to TRBD1. The CDR3 loop spans 16 amino acids. CDR1 MDHEN and CDR2 SYDVKM come from the germline V gene. Here the CDR3 reads CASSRLGTGNAGELFF. The DNA of the CDR3 is TGTGCCAGCAGCCGCCTCGGGACAGGGAACGCCGGGGAGCTGTTTTTT.